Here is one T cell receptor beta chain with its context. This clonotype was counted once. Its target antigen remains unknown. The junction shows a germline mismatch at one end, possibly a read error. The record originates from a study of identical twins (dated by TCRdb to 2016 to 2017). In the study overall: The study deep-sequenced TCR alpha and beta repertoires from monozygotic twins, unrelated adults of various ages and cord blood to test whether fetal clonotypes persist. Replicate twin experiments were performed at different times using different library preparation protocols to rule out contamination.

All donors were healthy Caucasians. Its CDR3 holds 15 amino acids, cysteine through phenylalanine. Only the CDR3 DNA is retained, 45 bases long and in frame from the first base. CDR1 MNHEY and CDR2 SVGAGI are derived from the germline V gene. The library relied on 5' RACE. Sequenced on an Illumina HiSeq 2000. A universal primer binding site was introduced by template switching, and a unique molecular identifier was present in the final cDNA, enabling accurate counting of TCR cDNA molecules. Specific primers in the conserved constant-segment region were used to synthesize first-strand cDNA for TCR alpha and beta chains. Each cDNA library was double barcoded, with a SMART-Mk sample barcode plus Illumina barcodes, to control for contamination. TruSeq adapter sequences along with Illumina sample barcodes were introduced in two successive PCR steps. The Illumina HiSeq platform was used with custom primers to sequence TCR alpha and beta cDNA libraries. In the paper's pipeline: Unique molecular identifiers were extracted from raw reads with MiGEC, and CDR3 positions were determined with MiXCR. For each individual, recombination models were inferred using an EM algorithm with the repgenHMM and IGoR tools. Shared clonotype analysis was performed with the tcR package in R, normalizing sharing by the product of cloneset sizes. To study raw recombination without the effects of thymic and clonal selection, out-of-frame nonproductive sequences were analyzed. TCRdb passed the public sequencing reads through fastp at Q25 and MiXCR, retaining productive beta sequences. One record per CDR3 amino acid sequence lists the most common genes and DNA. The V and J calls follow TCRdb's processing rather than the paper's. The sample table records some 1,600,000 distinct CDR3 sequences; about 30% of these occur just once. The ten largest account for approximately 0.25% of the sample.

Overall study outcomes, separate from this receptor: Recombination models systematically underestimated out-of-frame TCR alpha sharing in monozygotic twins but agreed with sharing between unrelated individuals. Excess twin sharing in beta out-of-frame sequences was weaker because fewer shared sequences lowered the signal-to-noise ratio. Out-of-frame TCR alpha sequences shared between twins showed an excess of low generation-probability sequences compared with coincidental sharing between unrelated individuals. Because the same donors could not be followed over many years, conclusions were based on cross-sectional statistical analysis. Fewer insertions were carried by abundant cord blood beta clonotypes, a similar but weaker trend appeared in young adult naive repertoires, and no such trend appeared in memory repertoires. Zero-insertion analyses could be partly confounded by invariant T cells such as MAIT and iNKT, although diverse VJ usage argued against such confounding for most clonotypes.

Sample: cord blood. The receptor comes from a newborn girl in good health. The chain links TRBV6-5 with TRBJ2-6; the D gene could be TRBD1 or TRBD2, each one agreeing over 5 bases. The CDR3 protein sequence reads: CASSYKRPGANVLTF. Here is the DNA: TGTGCCAGCAGTTACAAGCGGCCTGGGGCCAACGTGCTGACTTTC.